Listed below are T cell receptor beta chains from one sample, sequenced in a study of shared clonotypes between healthy human individuals. Profiling relied on immunoSEQ multiplex PCR, and the TCRdb table lists in-frame clones only, not all of them. The sample shows approximately 2.4 million clones, about 94% of them seen only once. Sequencing was done on a sample of naive CD4+ T cells sorted from blood. These receptor sequences come from a man aged 18 to 30 in good health. CDR3s include the opening cysteine and the closing phenylalanine or tryptophan. A D gene is named only where the DNA matches it firmly. Rows may omit the clone size; those that give it use once, few, many or a size class.

size,J,D,V,DNA,CDR3
few,TRBJ2-2,-,TRBV12-5,TGTGCTAGTGCCACAGGGCGTAGCGGGGAGCTGTTTTTT,CASATGRSGELFF
once,TRBJ1-2,-,TRBV6-1,TGTGCCAGCAGTAGGGAAACTAACTATGGCTACACCTTC,CASSRETNYGYTF
-,TRBJ2-2,TRBD2,TRBV5-1,TGCGCCAGCAGCCCCCAGCGGGAGGGGACCGGGGAGCTGTTTTTT,CASSPQREGTGELFF
-,TRBJ2-1,-,TRBV4-1,TGCGCCAGCAGCCACGCTGCGGGGGCACACAATGAGCAGTTCTTC,CASSHAAGAHNEQFF
once,TRBJ2-7,-,TRBV2,TGTGCCAGCAGTGAACTCGTGACTAACTCCTACGAGCAGTACTTC,CASSELVTNSYEQYF
-,TRBJ1-3,TRBD1,TRBV28,TGTGCCAGCAGTCCCTGGAAAGGGGGCACTGGAAACACCATATATTTT,CASSPWKGGTGNTIYF
-,TRBJ1-1,-,TRBV6-1,TGTTCTCATCGGGGGATGAACACTGAAGCTTTCTTT,CSHRGMNTEAFF
-,TRBJ2-5,-,TRBV7-3,TGTGCCAGCAGCTTAGGGGGGAACCCCCAAGAGACCCAGTACTTC,CASSLGGNPQETQYF
-,TRBJ2-1,TRBD2,TRBV30,TGTGCCTCTGGACTAGCGGGAGCTATGAGAAATGAGCAGTTCTTC,CASGLAGAMRNEQFF
once,TRBJ1-6,-,TRBV19,TGTGCCAGTAGCCCGCTGGGCAGCCTTGATTCACCCCTCCACTTT,CASSPLGSLDSPLHF
-,TRBJ2-7,-,TRBV7-7,TGTGCTAGCAGCTTTCAAGGGGGTGAGCAGTACTTC,CASSFQGGEQYF
-,TRBJ1-5,-,TRBV9,TGTGCCAGCAGCATCGGACCAAGGAGCAATCAGCCCCAGCATTTT,CASSIGPRSNQPQHF
-,TRBJ2-7,-,TRBV5-8,TGTGCCAGCAGCTTCGGCTGGAGGGATTCCTACGAGCAGTACTTC,CASSFGWRDSYEQYF
-,TRBJ2-7,TRBD2,TRBV11-2,TGTGCCAGCAGCGCGGGAGCGTACGAGCAGTACTTC,CASSAGAYEQYF
-,TRBJ2-7,TRBD2,TRBV9,TGTGCCAGCAGCGTAGGGGGGACTAGCGGCAGAGACGAGCAGTACTTC,CASSVGGTSGRDEQYF
-,TRBJ2-5,-,TRBV7-2,TGTGCCAGCAGCACAGGTGGGTCACAGGGAGTTCAGACCCAGTACTTC,CASSTGGSQGVQTQYF
-,TRBJ2-7,-,TRBV4-1,TGCGCCAGCAGCCAAGAAGACCGGGACAGGGTGGTAACGGGAGGGGACGAGCAGTACTTC,CASSQEDRDRVVTGGDEQYF
once,TRBJ1-1,-,TRBV6-6,TGTGCCAGCATCTCTGGGTCAGGAAACTCTGAAGCTTTCTTT,CASISGSGNSEAFF
-,TRBJ2-7,TRBD2,TRBV5-4,TGTGCCAGCAGCTTGGATAGCGGGGCTTACGAGCAGTACTTC,CASSLDSGAYEQYF
-,TRBJ2-7,-,TRBV9,TGTGCCAGCAGCGTCCACCGGGACACCTCCTACGAGCAGTACTTC,CASSVHRDTSYEQYF
-,TRBJ1-2,-,TRBV6-1,TGTGCCAGCAGTCCCGGGGGTTCGAACTATGGCTACACCTTC,CASSPGGSNYGYTF
-,TRBJ2-2,-,TRBV28,TGTGCCAGCACGGGCACGTTAGCGCCGACCGGGGAGCTGTTTTTT,CASTGTLAPTGELFF
-,TRBJ1-3,TRBD1,TRBV28,TGTGCCAGCAGTTTAGAGGACAGGGCCTTTCTTGCCCTTTCTGGAAACACCATATATTTT,CASSLEDRAFLALSGNTIYF
-,TRBJ1-5,TRBD1,TRBV7-2,TGTGCCAGCAGCTCGGGACAGGGGGCTGGGCAGCCCCAGCATTTT,CASSSGQGAGQPQHF
once,TRBJ2-1,TRBD1,TRBV5-1,TGCGCCAGCAGCTTGTATTCAGGGGGCAATGAGCAGTTCTTC,CASSLYSGGNEQFF
-,TRBJ2-3,-,TRBV6-1,TGTGCCAGCAAGGTGACCCCTAGCACAGATACGCAGTATTTT,CASKVTPSTDTQYF
-,TRBJ2-7,-,TRBV28,TGTGCCAGCAGTCCGCCCACAGGGCTCGTCTACGAGCAGTACTTC,CASSPPTGLVYEQYF
-,TRBJ1-5,-,TRBV28,TGTGCCAGCAGTTTAGTACGTCAGCCCCAGCATTTT,CASSLVRQPQHF
-,TRBJ2-5,-,TRBV18,TGTGCCAGCTCCCTTGTAAGGGAGACCCAGTACTTC,CASSLVRETQYF
few,TRBJ1-4,-,TRBV5-4,TGTGCCAGCAGCAACGGGGCAACTAATGAAAAACTGTTTTTT,CASSNGATNEKLFF
-,TRBJ1-1,-,TRBV27,TGTGCCAGCAGTTTAAACGTACTCTTGAACACTGAAGCTTTCTTT,CASSLNVLLNTEAFF
-,TRBJ1-1,-,TRBV11-2,TGTGCCAGCAGCTCGCAGGGAGGGACTGAAGCTTTCTTT,CASSSQGGTEAFF
-,TRBJ1-2,TRBD1,TRBV19,TGTGCCAGTAGTCTCATACCGGGGACAGTCGAAAATGGCTACACCTTC,CASSLIPGTVENGYTF
-,TRBJ1-2,TRBD1,TRBV11-2,TGTGCCAGCAGCACCAGGGGGATCGACTATGGCTACACCTTC,CASSTRGIDYGYTF
few,TRBJ1-6,-,TRBV5-1,TGCGCCAGCAGCTTGGAGGGAGGGAGTTCACCCCTCCACTTT,CASSLEGGSSPLHF
-,TRBJ2-3,-,TRBV4-2,TGTGCCAGCAGCCAAGAGGACAGAAGCACAGATACGCAGTATTTT,CASSQEDRSTDTQYF